This TCR beta chain appears in the sequencing data of a study of cytomegalovirus exposure and HLA in healthy donors. About this clone itself: Its antigen is still unknown.

Study conclusions and caveats: Presence/absence analyses assumed roughly uniform sequencing depth across donors. One later analysis reportedly identified an Asian-associated ancestry cluster that showed fewer N-insertions than the roughly 670-donor mean.

Primers for the PCR totalled 60 Vbeta and 13 Jbeta. Produced via immunoSEQ multiplex PCR; TCRdb's table is partial and in-frame only. The profile shows 50,000 to 60,000 clones, approximately 80% of them singletons. The sequenced material came from PBMCs. This clonotype originated in a female donor in good health and CMV-seronegative.

The CDR3 region is CASSWVSSGGPYEQYF. CDR3 DNA: TGTGCCAGCAGCTGGGTATCTAGCGGGGGCCCTTACGAGCAGTACTTC. The V gene is TRBV11-2, the J gene TRBJ2-7; TRBD2 agrees at 10 bases. The V and J ends lost 4 bases and 4 bases, in that order; junction bases with no gene match: 10. The CDR3 totals 16 residues. Germline-derived CDR1 and CDR2 are SGHAT and FQNNGV.